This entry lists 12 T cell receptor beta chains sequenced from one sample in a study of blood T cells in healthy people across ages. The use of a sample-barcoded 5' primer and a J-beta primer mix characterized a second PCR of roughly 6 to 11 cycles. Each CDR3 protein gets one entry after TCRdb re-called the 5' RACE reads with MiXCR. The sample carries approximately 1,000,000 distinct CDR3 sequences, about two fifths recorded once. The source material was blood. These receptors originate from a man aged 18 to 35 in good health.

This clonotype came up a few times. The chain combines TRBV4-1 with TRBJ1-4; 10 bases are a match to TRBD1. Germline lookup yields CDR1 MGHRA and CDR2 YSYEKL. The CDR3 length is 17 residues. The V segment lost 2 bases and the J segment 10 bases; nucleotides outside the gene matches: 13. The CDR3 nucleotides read TGCGCCAGCAGCCAAAATCACGGTCAGACAGGGGGCGGAAAACTGTTTTTT. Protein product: CASSQNHGQTGGGKLFF.

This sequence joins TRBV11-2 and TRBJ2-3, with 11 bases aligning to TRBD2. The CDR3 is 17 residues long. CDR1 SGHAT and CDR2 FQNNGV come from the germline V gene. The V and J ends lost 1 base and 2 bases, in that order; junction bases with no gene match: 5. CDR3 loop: CASSLGRLAGNTDTQYF. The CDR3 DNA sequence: TGTGCCAGCAGCTTAGGTAGACTAGCGGGAAACACAGATACGCAGTATTTT.

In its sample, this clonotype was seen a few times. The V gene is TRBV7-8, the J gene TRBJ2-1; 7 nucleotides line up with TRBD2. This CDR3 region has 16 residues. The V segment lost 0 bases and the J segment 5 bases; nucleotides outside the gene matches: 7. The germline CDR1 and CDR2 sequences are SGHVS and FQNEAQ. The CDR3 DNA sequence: TGTGCCAGCAGCTTAGCGCGGCTAGCGGTTCACAATGAGCAGTTCTTC. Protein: CASSLARLAVHNEQFF.

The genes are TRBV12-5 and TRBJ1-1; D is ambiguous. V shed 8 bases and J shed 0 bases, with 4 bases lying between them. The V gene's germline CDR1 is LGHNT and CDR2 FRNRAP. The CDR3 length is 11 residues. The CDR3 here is CASYMNTEAFF. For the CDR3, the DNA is TGTGCTAGTTATATGAACACTGAAGCTTTCTTT.

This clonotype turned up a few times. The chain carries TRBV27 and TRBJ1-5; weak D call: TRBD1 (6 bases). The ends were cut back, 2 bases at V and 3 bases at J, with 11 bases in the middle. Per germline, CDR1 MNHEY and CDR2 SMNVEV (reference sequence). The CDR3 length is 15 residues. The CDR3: CASSLGGALNQPQHF. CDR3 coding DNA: TGTGCCAGCAGTTTAGGGGGGGCACTCAATCAGCCCCAGCATTTT.

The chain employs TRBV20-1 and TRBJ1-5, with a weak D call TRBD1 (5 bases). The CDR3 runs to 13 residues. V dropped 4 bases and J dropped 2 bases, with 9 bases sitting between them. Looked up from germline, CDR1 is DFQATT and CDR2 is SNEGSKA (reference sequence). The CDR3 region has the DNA TGCAGTGCTATTGCGGGGGGCAATCAGCCCCAGCATTTT. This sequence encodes CSAIAGGNQPQHF.

The CDR3 coding sequence is TGTGCCAGCAGCCACACTAGCGGGGGCGCTACCTACAATGAGCAGTTCTTC. This sequence encodes CASSHTSGGATYNEQFF. The chain recombines TRBV3-1 with TRBJ2-1, with 11 bases fitting TRBD2. The V segment lost 3 bases and the J segment 2 bases; nucleotides outside the gene matches: 6. Looked up from germline, CDR1 is LGHDT and CDR2 is YNNKEL (reference sequence). CDR3 length: 17 amino acids.

The CDR3 nucleotides are TGTGCCAGCAGTTTAAGCTTGTACCAAGAGACCCAGTACTTC. Amino acids: CASSLSLYQETQYF. The V and J genes are TRBV27 and TRBJ2-5, with D unresolved. Germline V gene sequence: CDR1 MNHEY, CDR2 SMNVEV (reference sequence). This CDR3 is 14 amino acids long. V lost 2 bases, J lost 0 bases, and 7 bases lay in between.

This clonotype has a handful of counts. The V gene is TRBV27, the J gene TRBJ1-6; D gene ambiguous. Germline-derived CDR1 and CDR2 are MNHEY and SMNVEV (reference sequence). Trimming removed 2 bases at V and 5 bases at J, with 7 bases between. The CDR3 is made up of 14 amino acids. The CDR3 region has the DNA TGTGCCAGCAGTTTACGGCGGAATAATTCACCCCTCCACTTT. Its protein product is CASSLRRNNSPLHF.

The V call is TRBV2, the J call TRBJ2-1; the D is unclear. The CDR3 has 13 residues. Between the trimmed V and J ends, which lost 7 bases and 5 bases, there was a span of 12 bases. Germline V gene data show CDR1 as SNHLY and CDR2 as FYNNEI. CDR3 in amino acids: CASKLYSNNEQFF. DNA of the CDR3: TGTGCCAGCAAACTCTACAGCAACAATGAGCAGTTCTTC.

CDR3 amino acids: CATSRDGRENQPQHF. The CDR3 coding sequence is TGTGCCACCAGCAGAGATGGCAGGGAAAATCAGCCCCAGCATTTT. V and J are TRBV15 and TRBJ1-5, with D tentatively TRBD1 (5 bases). In germline, CDR1 is LNHNV, CDR2 YYDKDF (reference sequence). The CDR3 sequence is 15 residues long. Trimming stripped 0 bases from V and 4 bases from J, with 10 bases between. Supplemented by reference TRBV15 and TRBJ1-5, the full variable domain reads DAMVIQNPRYQVTQFGKPVTLSCSQTLNHNVMYWYQQKSSQAPKLLFHYYDKDFNNEADTPDNFQSRRPNTSFCFLDIRSPGLGDTAMYLCATSRDGRENQPQHFGDGTRLSIL.

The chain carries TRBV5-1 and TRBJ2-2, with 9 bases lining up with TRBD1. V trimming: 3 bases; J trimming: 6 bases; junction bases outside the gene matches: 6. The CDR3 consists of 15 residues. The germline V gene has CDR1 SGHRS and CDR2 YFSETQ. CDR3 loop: CASSSGTGKAGELFF. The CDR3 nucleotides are TGCGCCAGCAGCTCCGGGACAGGGAAGGCCGGGGAGCTGTTTTTT.